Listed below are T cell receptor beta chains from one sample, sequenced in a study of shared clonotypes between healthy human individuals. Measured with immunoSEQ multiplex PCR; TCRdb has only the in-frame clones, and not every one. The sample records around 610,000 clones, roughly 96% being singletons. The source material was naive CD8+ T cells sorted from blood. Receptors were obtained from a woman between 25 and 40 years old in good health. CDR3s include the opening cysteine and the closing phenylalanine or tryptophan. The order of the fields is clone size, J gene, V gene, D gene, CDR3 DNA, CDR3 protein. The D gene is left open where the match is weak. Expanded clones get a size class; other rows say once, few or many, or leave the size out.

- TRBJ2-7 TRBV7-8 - TGTGCCAGCAGCTTTATCGATTACGAGCAGTACTTC CASSFIDYEQYF
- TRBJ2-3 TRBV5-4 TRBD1 TGTGCCAGCAGCTTGGGAGGGGGCTCAGATACGCAGTATTTT CASSLGGGSDTQYF
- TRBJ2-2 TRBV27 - TGTGCCAGCATGTTCCTACCAGCCGGGGAGCTGTTTTTT CASMFLPAGELFF
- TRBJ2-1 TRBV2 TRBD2 TGTGCCAGCAATTATGGGAGGGATGAGCAGTTCTTC CASNYGRDEQFF
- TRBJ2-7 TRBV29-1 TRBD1 TGCAGCGTTGAAGAAGGGGGACAGGGGACGTACGAGCAGTACTTC CSVEEGGQGTYEQYF
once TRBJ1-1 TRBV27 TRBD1 TGTGCCAGCATCCCGGACAGGGAGGGGTCTGAAGCTTTCTTT CASIPDREGSEAFF
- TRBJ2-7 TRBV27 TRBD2 TGTGCCAGCAGTCGAGGGACTAGCGGGAGCGCCTACGAGCAGTACTTC CASSRGTSGSAYEQYF
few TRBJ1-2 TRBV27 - TGTGCCAGCAGTTTATCCCGAGGGCATGGCTACACCTTC CASSLSRGHGYTF
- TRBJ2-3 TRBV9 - TGTGCCAGCAGCCCCAACGAGGATACGCAGTATTTT CASSPNEDTQYF
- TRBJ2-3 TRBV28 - TGTGCCAGCAGTCGAGGACTACGCACAGATACGCAGTATTTT CASSRGLRTDTQYF
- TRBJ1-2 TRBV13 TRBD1 TGTGCCAGCAGCCAGTCAACAGGGGAGGATGGCTATGGCTACACCTTC CASSQSTGEDGYGYTF
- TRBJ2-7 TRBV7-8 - TGTGCCAGCGGAAATGGACCCCACGAGCAGTACTTC CASGNGPHEQYF
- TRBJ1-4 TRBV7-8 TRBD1 TGTGCCAGCAGCCCACACCGAGGGGGACAGTCCCTTAATGAAAAACTGTTTTTT CASSPHRGGQSLNEKLFF
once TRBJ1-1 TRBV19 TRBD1 TGTGCCAGTAGTATCCAGGGGGCGACTGAAGCTTTCTTT CASSIQGATEAFF
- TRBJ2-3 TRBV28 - TGTGCCAGCAGTTTCGGGGGAGAAGGGGGCACAGATACGCAGTATTTT CASSFGGEGGTDTQYF
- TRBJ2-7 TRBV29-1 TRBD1 TGCAGCGTTGACCCGACAGGGACCTACGAGCAGTACTTC CSVDPTGTYEQYF
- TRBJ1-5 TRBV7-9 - TGTGCCAGCAGCTTAGGGGCGGCTCAGCCCCAGCATTTT CASSLGAAQPQHF
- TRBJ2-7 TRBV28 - TGTGCCAGCAGTCCGTTTGTCTACGAGCAGTACTTC CASSPFVYEQYF
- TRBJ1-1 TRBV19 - TGTGCCAGTAGTATAGATCTGAGAGGGATTGAAGCTTTCTTT CASSIDLRGIEAFF
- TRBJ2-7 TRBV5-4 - TGTGCCAGCAGCGGAATCGGCGAGCAGTACTTC CASSGIGEQYF
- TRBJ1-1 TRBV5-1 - TGCGCCAGCAGCTTGGCAGGGGCTAACACTGAAGCTTTCTTT CASSLAGANTEAFF
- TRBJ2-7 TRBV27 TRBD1 TGTGCCAGCAGTTTGTCAGGGGGAACCTACGAGCAGTACTTC CASSLSGGTYEQYF
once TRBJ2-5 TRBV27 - TGTGCCAGCAGTTTATCCCCCGGGAGCGGTTCGAAGACCCAGTACTTC CASSLSPGSGSKTQYF
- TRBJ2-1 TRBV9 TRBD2 TGTGCCAGCAGCGTAGGTGGGACTAGCGGGAGAAATGAGCAGTTCTTC CASSVGGTSGRNEQFF
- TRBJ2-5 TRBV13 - TGTGCCAGCAGCCCCGGGCGGGAGACCCAGTACTTC CASSPGRETQYF
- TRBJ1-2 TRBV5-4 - TGTGCCAGCAGCCCAACAGGGACCTATGGCTACACCTTC CASSPTGTYGYTF
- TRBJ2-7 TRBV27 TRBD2 TGTGCCAGCAGCTCCGGGACTAGCTACGAGCAGTACTTC CASSSGTSYEQYF
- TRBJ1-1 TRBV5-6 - TGTGCCAGCAGCTTCAAGTTTGGCAGAACTGAAGCTTTCTTT CASSFKFGRTEAFF
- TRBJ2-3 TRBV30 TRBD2 TGTGCCTGGAGAATTAGCGGGAGCACAGATACGCAGTATTTT CAWRISGSTDTQYF
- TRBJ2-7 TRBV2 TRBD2 TGTGCCAGCAGTACCAGCGGGAGGAGATACGAGCAGTACTTC CASSTSGRRYEQYF
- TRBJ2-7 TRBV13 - TGTGCCAGCAGCCCCATGCGGGACTCCTACGAGCAGTACTTC CASSPMRDSYEQYF
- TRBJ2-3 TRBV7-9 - TGTGCCAGCAGCTCTGGGGCAGTTTCTAGCACAGATACGCAGTATTTT CASSSGAVSSTDTQYF
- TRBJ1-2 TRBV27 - TGTGCCAGCAGTTTATCGTCAGCGGGTGGGGAGGGCTACACCTTC CASSLSSAGGEGYTF
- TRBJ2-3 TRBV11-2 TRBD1 TGTGCCAGCAGCTTAGGGCCCGGGACAGGGTCAGATACGCAGTATTTT CASSLGPGTGSDTQYF
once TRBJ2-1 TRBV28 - TGTGCCAGCAGCTATGACACGGTCTCGGGGTTCTTC CASSYDTVSGFF
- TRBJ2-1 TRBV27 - TGTGCCAGCAGCCTAGGGGGGGCCTGGGATGAGCAGTTCTTC CASSLGGAWDEQFF
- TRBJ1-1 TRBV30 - TGTGCCTGGAGTGTAATGAACACTGAAGCTTTCTTT CAWSVMNTEAFF
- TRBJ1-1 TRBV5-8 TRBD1 TGTGCCAGCAGCTTGGTGGCAGGGGGGATGTCTTTCTTT CASSLVAGGMSFF
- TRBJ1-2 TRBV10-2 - TGCGCCAGTGGGACCGGGGGGAACTATGGCTACACCTTC CASGTGGNYGYTF
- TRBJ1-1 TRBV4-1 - TGCGCCAGCAGCCAAGGCCCGAGGGGGGGGCAGGTCACTGAAGCTTTCTTT CASSQGPRGGQVTEAFF
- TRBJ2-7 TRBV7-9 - TGTGCCAGCAGCACCGGGGGAAGCTCCTACGAGCAGTACTTC CASSTGGSSYEQYF
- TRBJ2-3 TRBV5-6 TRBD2 TGTGCCAGCAGCCGGGGGACTAGGCTCAACACAGATACGCAGTATTTT CASSRGTRLNTDTQYF
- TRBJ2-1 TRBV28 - TGTGCCAGCAGTTTATTTGCCCTATATGAGCAGTTCTTC CASSLFALYEQFF
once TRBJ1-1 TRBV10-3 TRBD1 TGTGCCACCTGGCCCGGCTCCGGGACAGAGAACACTGAAGCTTTCTTT CATWPGSGTENTEAFF
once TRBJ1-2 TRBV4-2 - TGTGCCAGCAGCCAGAGGAGGGGAGAGGGGCTAAACTATGGCTACACCTTC CASSQRRGEGLNYGYTF
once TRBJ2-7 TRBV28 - TGTGCCAGCAGCACAAAGACAGGACGCTCCTACGAGCAGTACTTC CASSTKTGRSYEQYF
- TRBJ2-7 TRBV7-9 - TGTGCCAGCAGCTTCGAAGGGGATGCCTACGAGCAGTACTTC CASSFEGDAYEQYF
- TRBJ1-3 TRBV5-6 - TGTGCCAGCAGCCGCGGGGGACGCTCTGGAAACACCATATATTTT CASSRGGRSGNTIYF
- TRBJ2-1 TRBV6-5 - TGTGCCAGCAGTGCGCTGACAGGTCACAATGAGCAGTTCTTC CASSALTGHNEQFF
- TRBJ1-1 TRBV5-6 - TGTGCCAGCAGCTTGTTGCAGGGGAATATCCGAAGGATGAACACTGAAGCTTTCTTT CASSLLQGNIRRMNTEAFF
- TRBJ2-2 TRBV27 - TGTGCCAGCAGTAACGGAAACACCGGGGAGCTGTTTTTT CASSNGNTGELFF
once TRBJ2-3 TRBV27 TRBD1 TGTGCCAGCAGTCCGTCTCAGGGGGAGTGGTCAGATACGCAGTATTTT CASSPSQGEWSDTQYF
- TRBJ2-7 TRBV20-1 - TGCAGTGCTAGCCTGGGGGAGCAGTACTTC CSASLGEQYF
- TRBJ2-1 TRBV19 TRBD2 TGTGCCAGTAAGACATCGGGACTAGGAAGCGATGAGCAGTTCTTC CASKTSGLGSDEQFF